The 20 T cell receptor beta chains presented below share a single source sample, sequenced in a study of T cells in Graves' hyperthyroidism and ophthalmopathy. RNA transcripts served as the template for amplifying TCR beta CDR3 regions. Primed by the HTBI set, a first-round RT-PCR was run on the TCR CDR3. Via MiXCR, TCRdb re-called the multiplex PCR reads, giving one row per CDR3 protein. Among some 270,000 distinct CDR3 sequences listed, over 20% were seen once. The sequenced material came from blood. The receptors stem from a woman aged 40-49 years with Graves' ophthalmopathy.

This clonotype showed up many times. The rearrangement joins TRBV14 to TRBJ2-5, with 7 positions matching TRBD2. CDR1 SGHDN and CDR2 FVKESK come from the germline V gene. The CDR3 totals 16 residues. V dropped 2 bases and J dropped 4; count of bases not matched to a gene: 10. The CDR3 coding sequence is TGTGCCAGCAGCCAAAGGACGGCGGGAGAAGGAGAGACCCAGTACTTC. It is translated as CASSQRTAGEGETQYF. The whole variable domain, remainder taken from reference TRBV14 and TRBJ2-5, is EAGVTQFPSHSVIEKGQTVTLRCDPISGHDNLYWYRRVMGKEIKFLLHFVKESKQDESGMPNNRFLAERTGGTYSTLKVQPAELEDSGVYFCASSQRTAGEGETQYFGPGTRLLVL.

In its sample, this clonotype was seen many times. The CDR3 loop reads CAWSLGTIPAGELFF. CDR3 DNA sequence: TGTGCCTGGAGCCTTGGGACCATCCCGGCGGGGGAGCTGTTTTTT. The chain combines TRBV30 with TRBJ2-2; either TRBD1 or TRBD2 may supply D (5 bases each). The CDR3 runs to 15 residues. The germline CDR1 and CDR2 sequences are GTSNPN and SVGIG (reference sequence). V lost 3 bases and J 8 bases, leaving 19 bases between the germline ends.

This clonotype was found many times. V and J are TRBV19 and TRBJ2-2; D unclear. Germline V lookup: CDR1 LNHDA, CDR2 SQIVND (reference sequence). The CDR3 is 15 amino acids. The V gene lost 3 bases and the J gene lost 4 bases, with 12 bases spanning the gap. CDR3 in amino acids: CASSIGLLSTGELFF. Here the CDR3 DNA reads TGTGCCAGTAGTATTGGTTTACTTAGCACCGGGGAGCTGTTTTTT.

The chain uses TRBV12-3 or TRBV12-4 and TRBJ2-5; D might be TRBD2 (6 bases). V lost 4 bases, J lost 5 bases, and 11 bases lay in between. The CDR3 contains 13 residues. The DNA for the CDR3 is TGTGCCAGCAGTTGGGGGGTGTGGGAGACCCAGTACTTC. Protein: CASSWGVWETQYF.

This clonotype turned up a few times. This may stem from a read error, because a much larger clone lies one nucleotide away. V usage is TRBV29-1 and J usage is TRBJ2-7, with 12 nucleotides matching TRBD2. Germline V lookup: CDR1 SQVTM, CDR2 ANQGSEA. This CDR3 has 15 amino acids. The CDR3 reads CSVEGLAGESYGQYF. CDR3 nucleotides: TGCAGCGTTGAAGGACTAGCGGGAGAATCCTACGGGCAGTACTTC.

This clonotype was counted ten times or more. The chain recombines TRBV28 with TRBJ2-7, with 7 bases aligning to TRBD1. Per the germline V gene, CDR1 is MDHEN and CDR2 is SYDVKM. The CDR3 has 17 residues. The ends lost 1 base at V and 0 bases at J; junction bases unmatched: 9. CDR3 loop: CASSLLAGQAFSYEQYF. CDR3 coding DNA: TGTGCCAGCAGTTTATTAGCCGGACAGGCCTTCTCCTACGAGCAGTACTTC.

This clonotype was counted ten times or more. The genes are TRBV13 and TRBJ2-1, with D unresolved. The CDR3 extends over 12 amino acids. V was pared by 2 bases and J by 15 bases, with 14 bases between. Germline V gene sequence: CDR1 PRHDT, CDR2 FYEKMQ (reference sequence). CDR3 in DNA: TGTGCCAGCAGCTTACCGACCTCCCCGGCGTTCTTC. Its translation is CASSLPTSPAFF.

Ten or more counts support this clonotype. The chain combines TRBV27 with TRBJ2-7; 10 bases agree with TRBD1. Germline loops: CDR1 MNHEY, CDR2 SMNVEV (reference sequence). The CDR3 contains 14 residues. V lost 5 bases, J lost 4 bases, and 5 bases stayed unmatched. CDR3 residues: CASSRGQGIYEQYF. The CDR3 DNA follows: TGTGCCAGCAGTAGGGGACAGGGGATTTACGAGCAGTACTTC.

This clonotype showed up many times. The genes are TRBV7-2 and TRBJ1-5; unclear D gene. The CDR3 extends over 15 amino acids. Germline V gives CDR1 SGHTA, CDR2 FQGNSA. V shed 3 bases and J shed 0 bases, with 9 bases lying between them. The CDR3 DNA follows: TGTGCCAGCAGCTTTGACACCTATAGCAATCAGCCCCAGCATTTT. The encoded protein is CASSFDTYSNQPQHF. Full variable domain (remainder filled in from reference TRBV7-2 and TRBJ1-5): GAGVSQSPSNKVTEKGKDVELRCDPISGHTALYWYRQSLGQGLEFLIYFQGNSAPDKSGLPSDRFSAERTGGSVSTLTIQRTQQEDSAVYLCASSFDTYSNQPQHFGDGTRLSIL.

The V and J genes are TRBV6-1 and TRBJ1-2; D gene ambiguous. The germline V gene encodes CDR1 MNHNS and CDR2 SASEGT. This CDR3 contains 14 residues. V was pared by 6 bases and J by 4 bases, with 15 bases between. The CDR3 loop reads CASREDGNRYGYTF. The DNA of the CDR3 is TGTGCCAGCAGAGAGGACGGGAACCGCTATGGCTACACCTTC.

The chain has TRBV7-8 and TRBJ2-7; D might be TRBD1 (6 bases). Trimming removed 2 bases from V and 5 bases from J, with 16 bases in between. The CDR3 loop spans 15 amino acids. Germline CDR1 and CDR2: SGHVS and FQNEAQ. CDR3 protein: CASSLITGSFNEQYF. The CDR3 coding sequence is TGTGCCAGCAGCTTAATAACAGGGAGCTTCAACGAGCAGTACTTC.

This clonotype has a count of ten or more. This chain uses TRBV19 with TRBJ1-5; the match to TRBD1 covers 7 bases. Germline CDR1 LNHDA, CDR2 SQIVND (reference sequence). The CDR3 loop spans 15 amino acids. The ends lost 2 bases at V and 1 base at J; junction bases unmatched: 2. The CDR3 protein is CASSILGQSNQPQHF. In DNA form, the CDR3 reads TGTGCCAGTAGTATATTGGGACAGAGCAATCAGCCCCAGCATTTT.

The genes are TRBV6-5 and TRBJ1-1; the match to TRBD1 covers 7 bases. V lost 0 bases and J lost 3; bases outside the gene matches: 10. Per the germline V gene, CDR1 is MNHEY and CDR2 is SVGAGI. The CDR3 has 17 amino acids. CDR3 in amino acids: CASSYSTFEGADTEAFF. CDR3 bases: TGTGCCAGCAGTTACTCGACTTTTGAGGGGGCGGACACTGAAGCTTTCTTT.

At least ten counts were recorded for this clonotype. CDR3 bases: TGTGCCAGCAGCGCAGGGATAGCAAGGGAGCTGTTTTTT. Protein: CASSAGIARELFF. The chain employs TRBV11-2 and TRBJ2-2; weak D call: TRBD1 (5 bases). Trimming left V 5 bases short and J 9 bases short, with 13 bases between. The CDR3 runs 13 residues. Germline values: CDR1 SGHAT, CDR2 FQNNGV.

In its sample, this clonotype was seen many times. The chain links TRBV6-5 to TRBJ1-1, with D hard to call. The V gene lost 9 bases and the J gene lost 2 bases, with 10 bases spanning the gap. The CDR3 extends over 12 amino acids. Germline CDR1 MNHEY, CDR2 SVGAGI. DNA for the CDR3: TGTGCCAGTAGGACGGTAAACACTGAAGCTTTCTTT. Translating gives CASRTVNTEAFF.

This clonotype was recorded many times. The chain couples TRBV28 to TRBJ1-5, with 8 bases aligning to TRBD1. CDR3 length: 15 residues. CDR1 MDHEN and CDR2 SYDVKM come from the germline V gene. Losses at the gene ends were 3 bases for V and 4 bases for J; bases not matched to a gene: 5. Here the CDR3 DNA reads TGTGCCAGCAGTTTCCAGGGGGCGAGGAATCAGCCCCAGCATTTT. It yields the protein CASSFQGARNQPQHF.

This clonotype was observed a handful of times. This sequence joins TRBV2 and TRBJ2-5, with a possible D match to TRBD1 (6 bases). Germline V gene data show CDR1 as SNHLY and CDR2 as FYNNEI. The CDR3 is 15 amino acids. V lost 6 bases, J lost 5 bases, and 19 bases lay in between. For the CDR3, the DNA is TGTGCCAGCAGCCTGAGTAGAGTCACAGGGGAGACCCAGTACTTC. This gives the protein CASSLSRVTGETQYF.

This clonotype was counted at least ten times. CDR3 bases: TGTGCCAGCAGTGAAGTGGTCGGAGACACTGAAGCTTTCTTT. Residues: CASSEVVGDTEAFF. The genes are TRBV2 and TRBJ1-1; D unclear. V lost 1 base and J lost 3, with 9 bases in between. The germline V gene encodes CDR1 SNHLY and CDR2 FYNNEI. The CDR3 covers 14 residues.

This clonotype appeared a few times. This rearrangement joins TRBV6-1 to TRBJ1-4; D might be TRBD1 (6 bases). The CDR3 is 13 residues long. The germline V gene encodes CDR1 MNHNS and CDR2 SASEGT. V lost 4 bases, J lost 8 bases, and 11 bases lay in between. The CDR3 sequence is CASSGGGREKLFF. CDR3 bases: TGTGCCAGCAGTGGTGGGGGGCGGGAAAAACTGTTTTTT.

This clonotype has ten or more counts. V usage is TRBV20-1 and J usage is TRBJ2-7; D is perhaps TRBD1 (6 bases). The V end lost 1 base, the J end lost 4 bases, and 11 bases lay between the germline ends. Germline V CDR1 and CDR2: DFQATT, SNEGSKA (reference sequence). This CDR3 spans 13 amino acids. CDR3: CSARGVGGYEQYF. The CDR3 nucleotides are TGCAGTGCTAGAGGAGTAGGGGGTTACGAGCAGTACTTC.